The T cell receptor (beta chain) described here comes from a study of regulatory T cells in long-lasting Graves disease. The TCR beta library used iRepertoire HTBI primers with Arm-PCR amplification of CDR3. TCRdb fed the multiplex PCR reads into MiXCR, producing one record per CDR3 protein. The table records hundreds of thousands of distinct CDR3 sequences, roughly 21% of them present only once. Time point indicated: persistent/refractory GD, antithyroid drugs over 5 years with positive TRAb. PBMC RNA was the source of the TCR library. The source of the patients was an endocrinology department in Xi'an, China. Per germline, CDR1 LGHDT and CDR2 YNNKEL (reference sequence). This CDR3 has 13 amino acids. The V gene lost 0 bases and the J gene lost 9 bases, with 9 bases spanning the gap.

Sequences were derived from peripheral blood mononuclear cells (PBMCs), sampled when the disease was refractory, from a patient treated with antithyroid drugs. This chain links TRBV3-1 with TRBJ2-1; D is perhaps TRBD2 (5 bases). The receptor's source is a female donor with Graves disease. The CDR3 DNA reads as TGTGCCAGCAGCCAAGAACGGCGGGTTGAGCAGTTCTTC. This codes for CASSQERRVEQFF.